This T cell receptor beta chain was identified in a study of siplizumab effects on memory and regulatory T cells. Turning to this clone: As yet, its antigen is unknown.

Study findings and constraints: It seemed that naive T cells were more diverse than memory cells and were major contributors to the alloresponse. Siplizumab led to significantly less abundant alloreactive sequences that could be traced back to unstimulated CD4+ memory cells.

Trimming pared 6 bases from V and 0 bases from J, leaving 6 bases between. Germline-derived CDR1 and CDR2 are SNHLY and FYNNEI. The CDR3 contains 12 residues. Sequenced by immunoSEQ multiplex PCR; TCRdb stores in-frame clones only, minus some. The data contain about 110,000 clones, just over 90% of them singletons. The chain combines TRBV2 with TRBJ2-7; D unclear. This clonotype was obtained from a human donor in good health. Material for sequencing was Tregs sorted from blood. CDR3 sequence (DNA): TGTGCCAGCAGCACCCCCTCCTACGAGCAGTACTTC. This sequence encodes CASSTPSYEQYF.